This T cell receptor beta chain appears in the sequencing data of a study of T cells in Graves' hyperthyroidism and ophthalmopathy. Findings and caveats of the study: Most thyroid clonotypes that were expanded above 0.001 also turned up in blood.

With regard to this clonotype: The antigen remains undetermined.

TCR beta CDR3 sequences were amplified from RNA transcripts. The study used the HTBI primer set for a first-round RT-PCR of the TCR CDR3. From the multiplex PCR reads, TCRdb called clonotypes with MiXCR, one entry per CDR3 protein. The sample lists about 420,000 distinct CDR3 sequences; roughly 13% were seen once. V lost 4 bases to trimming and J lost 7 bases; unmatched junction nucleotides: 9. The CDR3 loop spans 15 amino acids. The germline gives CDR1 SGHRS, CDR2 YFSETQ. The sample comprised blood. The chain combines TRBV5-1 with TRBJ2-2, with 8 nucleotides matching TRBD1. The TCR sequence derives from a woman aged 18-29 years with Graves' hyperthyroidism. The CDR3 sequence: CASSGGTGLGGELFF. CDR3 nucleotides: TGCGCCAGCAGCGGCGGGACAGGCTTAGGCGGGGAGCTGTTTTTT. The full variable domain, rest sourced from reference TRBV5-1 and TRBJ2-2, is KAGVTQTPRYLIKTRGQQVTLSCSPISGHRSVSWYQQTPGQGLQFLFEYFSETQRNKGNFPGRFSGRQFSNSRSEMNVSTLELGDSALYLCASSGGTGLGGELFFGEGSRLTVL.